Following are 30 T cell receptor gamma chains from one sample sequenced in a study of γδ T cells in repeated Plasmodium falciparum infection. TCRdb re-processed the multiplex PCR reads using CATT. The sample records tens of thousands of gamma-chain clones, around 3% being singletons. Vgamma9/Vdelta2+ and Vdelta2-negative gammadelta T cells were flow-sorted from PBMC for bulk sequencing. Sequencing used gamma-delta T cells from blood. All receptors derive from a pool of human donors (malaria-infected and uninfected, not separated).

At least ten counts were recorded for this clone. The protein that TCRdb holds for this DNA derives from a much larger clone and differs from the translated DNA at residue 11, which likely indicates a read error; the protein shown here is translated from the DNA. V and J are TRGV9 and TRGJP. The J gene, missing from TCRdb, was assigned here through DNA to germline matching. Per germline, CDR1 GITISATS and CDR2 ISYDGTV (reference sequence). There are 15 residues in the CDR3. The DNA of the CDR3 is TGTGCCTTGTGGTCTCAAGAGTTGGGCAAAGAAATCAAGGTATTT. Translated: CALWSQELGKEIKVF.

This clone was seen more than once but under ten times. A far larger clone is only one base removed, so a read error is likely. Other nucleotide sequences in the sample specify the same CDR3. V is TRGV9 and J is TRGJP. Germline matching of the DNA provided the J gene here, since TCRdb leaves it blank. CDR3 length: 17 amino acids. From germline, CDR1 is GITISATS and CDR2 ISYDGTV (reference sequence). As DNA, the CDR3 is TGTGCCTTGTGGGAGGTGCCGTTGGAGTTGGGCAAGAAAATCAAGGTATTT. Its translation is CALWEVPLELGKKIKVF.

Points on this clone: No DNA is shown, since the ends of the CDR3 on it are uncertain; the CDR3 is the one TCRdb lists. The V gene is TRGV9; the J gene was not called. The germline V gene encodes CDR1 GITISATS and CDR2 ISYDGTV (reference sequence). The CDR3 totals 31 residues, both ends included. The CDR3 sequence is CALWEVHHYKKLFGSEQHLLSQVSIGRIQHF.

This clone was counted between two and nine times. The protein TCRdb lists belongs to a much larger clone and differs from this DNA's translation at residue 6, which points to a read error; the protein shown is made from the DNA. DNA for the CDR3: TGTGCCTGCCTACCGTGTTATAAGAAACTCTTT. It translates to CACLPCYKKLF. The chain joins TRGV9 to TRGJ1 or TRGJ2. No J gene is reported in TCRdb; it was inferred here by comparing the DNA with germline. The germline CDR1 and CDR2 sequences are GITISATS and ISYDGTV (reference sequence). J lost 6 bases, V lost 11 bases, and 10 bases had no gene match. The CDR3 covers 11 residues.

In the case of this clone: Translating this DNA gives a protein that differs at residue 13 from the TCRdb one, which belongs to a much larger clone; a read error is likely, and the protein shown is this translation. The gene calls are TRGV3 and TRGJ1 or TRGJ2. CDR1 is VTNTFY and CDR2 is YDVSTARD in the germline V gene (reference sequence). The CDR3 extends over 15 amino acids. In DNA, the CDR3 is TGTGCCACCTGGGACAGGCCTGTGGGGTATTATAAGGAACTCTTT. Residues: CATWDRPVGYYKELF.

Points on this clone: The likely explanation is a read error, given a far larger clone one base away. Distinct nucleotide sequences in the sample also encode this CDR3. The rearrangement uses TRGV2 and TRGJP2. In the absence of a J gene in TCRdb, the DNA was matched to germline to assign it here. Germline V gives CDR1 EGSNGY, CDR2 YDSYNSKV. There are 15 residues in the CDR3. The CDR3 DNA reads as TGCGCCACCTGGGACGGGCCCGAGAGTGATTGGATCAAGACGTTT. Residues: CATWDGPESDWIKTF.

By share of the sample, this clone is medium-sized. It is likely a read error: a sequence one base away is far more abundant. In DNA form, the CDR3 reads TGTGCCTTGTGGGAGGTGAAAGAGTTGGGCAAAAAAATCGAGGTATTT. As protein: CALWEVKELGKKIEVF. V and J are TRGV9 and TRGJP. This CDR3 region has 16 residues. The germline V gene encodes CDR1 GITISATS and CDR2 ISYDGTV (reference sequence).

This clone was recorded a few times. A read error may explain this, as a much larger clone is one base away. This rearrangement joins TRGV5 to TRGJ1 or TRGJ2. The CDR3 consists of 13 residues. Germline CDR1 and CDR2: VINAFY and YDVSNSKD. V trimming: 2 bases; J trimming: 10 bases; junction bases outside the gene matches: 11. CDR3 residues: CATWDTLGRKKLF. The CDR3 DNA sequence: TGTGCCACCTGGGACACGCTGGGCAGGAAGAAACTCTTT.

Remarks on this clone: This is likely an artifact of a read error, given a far larger clone one base away. Other nucleotide sequences in the sample specify the same CDR3. The chain is built from TRGV9 and TRGJ1 or TRGJ2. This CDR3 region has 14 residues. Germline CDR1 reads GITISATS; CDR2 reads ISYDGTV (reference sequence). J gave up 3 bases and V 4 bases, and 9 bases lay outside the gene matches. CDR3 DNA: TGTGCCTTGTGGGAAGTGCAATGTTATTATAAGAAACTCTTT. This gives the protein CALWEVQCYYKKLF.

About this clone itself: TCRdb's entry gives the protein of a much larger clone, which mismatches this DNA's translation at residue 10, likely from a read error; the protein reported here is translated from the DNA. This rearrangement joins TRGV9 to TRGJ1 or TRGJ2. No J segment appears in TCRdb, so it was assigned here by matching the sequence to germline. Per the germline V gene, CDR1 is GITISATS and CDR2 is ISYDGTV (reference sequence). The CDR3 extends over 14 amino acids. The junction had 12 bases not matched to a gene; V was cut back by 2 bases and J by 8 bases. The CDR3 region is CALWEAGTYHKKLF. CDR3 nucleotide sequence: TGTGCCTTGTGGGAGGCCGGCACCTATCATAAGAAACTCTTT.

This clone was seen only a few times. TCRdb has a much larger clone's protein, which differs at residue 5 from the translation of this DNA, likely because of a read error; what is shown is the protein translated from the DNA. V and J are TRGV9 and TRGJ1 or TRGJ2. The J gene was missing in TCRdb and was found by matching the end of the DNA to germline. Unmatched junction bases numbered 11, after V lost 5 bases and J lost 4 bases. This CDR3 spans 14 amino acids. Looked up from germline, CDR1 is GITISATS and CDR2 is ISYDGTV (reference sequence). The CDR3 is CALWVVARYYKKLF. The DNA for the CDR3 is TGTGCCTTGTGGGTGGTCGCGCGGTATTATAAGAAACTCTTT.

This clone was seen repeatedly, ten times or more. Only one base separates this from a far larger clonotype, so it likely reflects a read error. Other DNA sequences in the sample encode the same CDR3. This chain joins TRGV8 and TRGJ1 or TRGJ2. TCRdb is silent on the J gene; assignment here came from matching the DNA to germline. Germline V gives CDR1 VENAVY, CDR2 YDSYNSRV. The CDR3 has 13 amino acids. This CDR3 is CATWDDNYYKKLF. The CDR3, as DNA: TGTGCTACCTGGGATGACAATTATTATAAGAAACTCTTT.

This clone was seen many times. A read error likely explains why the TCRdb protein, taken from a much larger clone, differs from this DNA's translation at residue 7; the protein shown is translated from the DNA. V gene TRGV9 combines with J gene TRGJP. Assignment of the J gene here rests on matching the DNA to germline, because TCRdb gives none. The CDR3 totals 17 residues. Germline CDR1 is GITISATS and CDR2 is ISYDGTV (reference sequence). After removal of 0 bases from V and 7 bases from J, the junction contained 6 bases not matched to a gene. This CDR3 is CALWEVSPELGKKIKVF. The CDR3 DNA reads as TGTGCCTTGTGGGAGGTGAGTCCTGAGTTGGGCAAAAAAATCAAGGTATTT.

The gene calls are TRGV2 and TRGJ1 or TRGJ2. Because TCRdb records no J gene, it was assigned here through a match of the DNA to germline. The germline V gene has CDR1 EGSNGY and CDR2 YDSYNSKV. Trimming removed 2 bases from V and 3 bases from J; junction bases left unmatched: 7. This CDR3 contains 14 residues. CDR3 in amino acids: CATWDVPLYYKKLF. DNA for the CDR3: TGTGCCACCTGGGACGTTCCCCTTTATTATAAGAAACTCTTT.

This clone was detected ten times or more. TCRdb's protein and the translated DNA diverge at residue 2; the protein reported here is the translation of the DNA. The chain uses TRGV4 and TRGJ1 or TRGJ2. Germline-derived CDR1 and CDR2 are EGSTGY and YDSYTSSV. The CDR3 consists of 17 residues. The DNA of the CDR3 is TGTACCACCTGGGATCTCCACCCCATCCCCCATTATTATAAGAAACTCTTT. This sequence encodes CTTWDLHPIPHYYKKLF.

A few counts support this clone. TCRdb assigns this DNA the protein of a much larger clone, which departs from its translation at residue 12; this likely reflects a read error, and the protein shown comes from translating the DNA. The chain joins TRGV9 to TRGJP2. As TCRdb names no J gene, one was assigned here on the basis of a DNA match to germline. The CDR3 contains 15 residues. The V gene's germline CDR1 is GITISATS and CDR2 ISYDGTV (reference sequence). The CDR3 spells CALWEPVGSDWSKTF. The CDR3 coding sequence is TGTGCCTTGTGGGAGCCGGTCGGTAGTGATTGGAGCAAGACGTTT.

This clone was counted only a few times. The protein given by TCRdb reflects a much larger clone and differs at residue 13 from this DNA's translation, likely from a read error; the protein shown is the DNA's translation. The CDR3 DNA is TGTGCCACCTGGGATGGGCCTGGATATTATTATAAGAGACTCTTT. It is translated as CATWDGPGYYYKRLF. No J gene was called, and the V gene is TRGV4. The length of the CDR3 is 15 residues. Germline CDR1 EGSTGY, CDR2 YDSYTSSV.

This clone was detected many times. TCRdb assigns this DNA the protein of a much larger clone, which departs from its translation at residue 13; this likely reflects a read error, and the protein shown comes from translating the DNA. The V gene reported is TRGV9; the J gene is uncalled. The CDR3 extends over 15 amino acids. Germline V CDR1 and CDR2: GITISATS, ISYDGTV (reference sequence). CDR3 sequence reads: CALWSEGLGKKIRVF. The CDR3 DNA is TGTGCCTTGTGGTCCGAGGGGTTGGGCAAAAAAATCAGGGTATTT.

The sample holds many counts of this clone. The rearrangement joins TRGV2 to TRGJ1 or TRGJ2. TCRdb leaves out the J gene; it was filled in here by matching the DNA to germline. The CDR3 contains 13 residues. Germline V gene sequence: CDR1 EGSNGY, CDR2 YDSYNSKV. Germline trimming cut 5 bases from V and 4 bases from J; bases unmatched to any gene: 8. The chain's CDR3 is CATWVWYYYKKLF. CDR3 DNA: TGTGCCACCTGGGTCTGGTACTATTATAAGAAACTCTTT.

This clone was detected many times. TCRdb pairs this DNA with a much larger clone's protein that differs at residue 10, likely a read error; the protein shown was translated from the DNA. The chain couples TRGV4 to TRGJ1 or TRGJ2. No J gene is reported in TCRdb; it was inferred here by comparing the DNA with germline. Germline V gene data show CDR1 as EGSTGY and CDR2 as YDSYTSSV. The CDR3 contains 14 residues. The trim removed 0 bases at V and 9 bases at J, leaving 11 bases unmatched. The CDR3 coding sequence is TGTGCCACCTGGGATGGGCGGGTGAATTGTAAGAAACTCTTT. It translates to CATWDGRVNCKKLF.

This clone was observed a few times. The junction shows a germline mismatch at one end, possibly a read error. The chain couples TRGV4 to TRGJ1 or TRGJ2. CDR1 and CDR2 (germline): EGSTGY, YDSYTSSV. The CDR3 covers 16 residues. The CDR3 sequence: CATWDGPGLNYCKKLF. In nucleotides, the CDR3 is TGTGCCACCTGGGACGGGCCTGGGTTAAATTATTGTAAGAAACTCTTT.

This clone occurred a few times. The protein that TCRdb holds for this DNA derives from a much larger clone and differs from the translated DNA at residue 11, which likely indicates a read error; the protein shown here is translated from the DNA. The rearrangement links TRGV9 to TRGJP. The J gene, left out of TCRdb, was set here by checking the DNA against germline. The germline V gene encodes CDR1 GITISATS and CDR2 ISYDGTV (reference sequence). The CDR3 totals 17 residues. The CDR3 spells CALWEVHQELDKKIKVF. CDR3 DNA sequence: TGTGCCTTGTGGGAGGTCCATCAAGAGTTGGACAAAAAAATCAAGGTATTT.

As regards this clone: For this DNA, TCRdb reports the protein of a much larger clone, which diverges at residue 3, most likely from a read error; the protein presented here is translated directly from the DNA. The chain links TRGV9 to TRGJP. TCRdb gives no J gene; it was assigned here by matching the DNA to germline. CDR1 and CDR2 (germline): GITISATS, ISYDGTV (reference sequence). The CDR3 is 17 residues long. The CDR3 DNA is TGTGCCTCGTGGGAGGTCCACTCGGAGTTGGGCAAAAAAATCAAGGTATTT. Translating gives CASWEVHSELGKKIKVF.

As for this clone: It is likely a read error: a sequence one base away is far more abundant. The same CDR3 can be traced to other DNA sequences in this sample. The V and J genes are TRGV9 and TRGJ1 or TRGJ2. The J gene was not available in TCRdb and was assigned here by matching the DNA to germline segments. The germline V gene encodes CDR1 GITISATS and CDR2 ISYDGTV (reference sequence). This CDR3 is built from 14 residues. The CDR3 loop is CALWEVHLDYKKLF. The CDR3 region has the DNA TGTGCTTTGTGGGAGGTGCATCTTGATTATAAGAAACTCTTT.

About this clone itself: This likely came from a read error, as a far larger clone is one base away. At the DNA level, this CDR3 is encoded by other sequences in the same sample as well. The J gene is uncalled and the V gene is TRGV9. Germline V gives CDR1 GITISATS, CDR2 ISYDGTV (reference sequence). This CDR3 is 14 amino acids long. CDR3 in DNA: TGTGCCTTGTGGGAGCCGCGAAATTATTATAAGAAGCTCTTT. Residues: CALWEPRNYYKKLF.

This clone has just a few counts. A far more abundant clone sits one base away, making this likely a read error. The limits of the CDR3 on the DNA are not certain, so only TCRdb's listed CDR3 is given. This chain's CDR3 is CATWDRRRIIRNSLAVEQHWLSQVSIGRIQHF. Here the V gene is TRGV5, but the J gene went uncalled. 32 amino acids form the CDR3, both terminal residues included. The V gene's germline CDR1 is VINAFY and CDR2 YDVSNSKD.

This clone was recorded many times. This DNA translates differently at residue 5 from the TCRdb protein, which is that of a much larger clone; a read error is likely, and the protein shown is the DNA's own translation. The chain is built from TRGV9 and TRGJ1 or TRGJ2. Trimming at V came to 5 bases and at J to 3 bases, leaving 13 bases not matched to a gene. The germline V gene has CDR1 GITISATS and CDR2 ISYDGTV (reference sequence). This CDR3 region has 15 residues. CDR3 sequence: CALWGSSQPYYKKLF. The CDR3 DNA sequence: TGTGCCTTGTGGGGGTCATCACAGCCTTATTATAAGAAACTCTTT.

With regard to this clone: This likely reflects a read error, since a far larger clone is one base away. In the same sample, other DNA sequences code for this CDR3. This rearrangement joins TRGV5 to TRGJ1 or TRGJ2. TCRdb gives no J gene; it was assigned here by matching the DNA to germline. Germline CDR1 reads VINAFY; CDR2 reads YDVSNSKD. This CDR3 has 14 residues. The CDR3 coding sequence is TGTGCCACCTGGGACAGTCAACGGAATTACAAGAAACTCTTT. Translating gives CATWDSQRNYKKLF.

This clone has a count of ten or more. This DNA translates differently at residue 9 from the TCRdb protein, which is that of a much larger clone; a read error is likely, and the protein shown is the DNA's own translation. This chain uses TRGV9 with TRGJ1 or TRGJ2. The CDR3 is 15 residues long. Germline trimming cut 0 bases from V and 2 bases from J; bases unmatched to any gene: 7. The germline gives CDR1 GITISATS, CDR2 ISYDGTV (reference sequence). CDR3: CALWEVLGDYYKKLF. The CDR3 DNA follows: TGTGCCTTGTGGGAGGTGCTAGGGGATTATTATAAGAAACTCTTT.

To note about this clone: This DNA's translation differs at residue 9 from TCRdb's protein, which comes from a much larger clone; a read error is likely, and the protein shown is translated from the DNA. This sequence joins TRGV9 and TRGJP. The J gene, missing from TCRdb, was assigned here through DNA to germline matching. The CDR3 contains 13 residues. Per the germline V gene, CDR1 is GITISATS and CDR2 is ISYDGTV (reference sequence). The CDR3 here is CALYELGKRIKVF. CDR3 DNA sequence: TGTGCCTTGTACGAGTTGGGCAAAAGAATCAAGGTATTT.